These 29 T cell receptor beta chains share one sample of origin, sequenced in a study of radiation and T cells in renal cell carcinoma. This sample's time point: blood 2 weeks post-SBRT. Stated treatment: 15 Gy SBRT to primary tumor, nephrectomy 4 weeks later. Assay used: immunoSEQ multiplex PCR; TCRdb lists only in-frame clones, some missing. The repertoire holds roughly 140,000 clones, with 87% as singletons. Sequenced here: blood, sampled from a patient whose treatment included radiotherapy and nephrectomy. These receptor sequences come from a woman between 50 and 59 years old with renal cell carcinoma.

The chain is built from TRBV6-5 and TRBJ1-1; D is uncertain. The CDR3 is 10 amino acids. Germline CDR1 is MNHEY and CDR2 is SVGAGI. V was cut by 7 bases and J by 8 bases, with 8 bases left in between. The chain's CDR3 is CASMEREAFF. CDR3 sequence (DNA): TGTGCCAGCATGGAACGCGAAGCTTTCTTT.

The chain combines TRBV7-9 with TRBJ2-7; a weak D match, TRBD1 (6 bases). CDR1 is SEHNR and CDR2 is FQNEAQ in the germline V gene (reference sequence). Trimming removed 6 bases from V and 3 bases from J, with 9 bases in between. CDR3 length equals 12 residues. The CDR3 here is CASRTQGYEQYF. The CDR3 DNA reads TGTGCCAGCAGAACACAGGGCTACGAGCAGTACTTC.

The V gene is TRBV6-1, the J gene TRBJ2-1; tentatively, D is TRBD1 or TRBD2 (5 bases each). CDR1 and CDR2 (germline): MNHNS, SASEGT. Trimming left V 7 bases short and J 1 base short, with 8 bases between. The CDR3 sequence is 13 residues long. CDR3 bases: TGTGCCAGCATATGGGGGTCCTACAATGAGCAGTTCTTC. Translation: CASIWGSYNEQFF.

The CDR3 is CASSQDRRRVFYGYTF. CDR3 nucleotide sequence: TGCGCCAGCAGCCAAGACCGTCGGAGGGTATTCTATGGCTACACCTTC. The chain carries TRBV4-1 and TRBJ1-2; D is unresolved. In germline, CDR1 is MGHRA, CDR2 YSYEKL. The ends were cut back, 0 bases at V and 4 bases at J, with 15 bases in the middle. There are 16 residues in the CDR3.

V gene TRBV5-6 combines with J gene TRBJ1-4; D gene unclear. Looked up from germline, CDR1 is SGHDT and CDR2 is YYEEEE. This CDR3 contains 15 residues. With 2 bases removed from V and 5 bases from J, the gap between germline ends came to 13 bases. The chain's CDR3 is CASSFSVTGNEKLFF. The CDR3 DNA reads as TGTGCCAGCAGCTTCTCTGTGACGGGGAATGAAAAACTGTTTTTT.

This clone has just a few counts. The CDR3 bases are TGTGCCAGCAGCTTGGTAGGATACAATGAGCAGTTCTTC. Amino acids: CASSLVGYNEQFF. The V call is TRBV5-5, the J call TRBJ2-1; D remains unclear. V lost 0 bases and J 4 bases, leaving 5 bases between the germline ends. This CDR3 comprises 13 residues. Per the germline V gene, CDR1 is SGHKS and CDR2 is YYEKEE (reference sequence). The variable domain in full, completed from reference TRBV5-5 and TRBJ2-1, reads DAGVTQSPTHLIKTRGQQVTLRCSPISGHKSVSWYQQVLGQGPQFIFQYYEKEERGRGNFPDRFSARQFPNYSSELNVNALLLGDSALYLCASSLVGYNEQFFGPGTRLTVL.

The CDR3 DNA sequence: TGTGCCACCAGCACCCTATCGTTTGCCGGTCATTCACCCCTCCACTTT. Its protein is CATSTLSFAGHSPLHF. V usage is TRBV15 and J usage is TRBJ1-6; D gene unclear. Between the trimmed V and J ends, which lost 4 bases and 8 bases, there was a span of 18 bases. Per germline, CDR1 LNHNV and CDR2 YYDKDF (reference sequence). This CDR3 has 16 amino acids. Full variable domain (outside the CDR3, taken from reference TRBV15 and TRBJ1-6): DAMVIQNPRYQVTQFGKPVTLSCSQTLNHNVMYWYQQKSSQAPKLLFHYYDKDFNNEADTPDNFQSRRPNTSFCFLDIRSPGLGDTAMYLCATSTLSFAGHSPLHFGNGTRLTVT.

J is TRBJ2-2 and V is TRBV11-2, with 8 bases that match TRBD2. This CDR3 has 17 amino acids. CDR1 and CDR2 from the germline V gene are SGHAT and FQNNGV. V lost 2 bases to trimming and J lost 0 bases; unmatched junction nucleotides: 5. The CDR3 loop is CASSLLGGAPNTGELFF. The CDR3 coding sequence is TGTGCCAGCAGCTTACTCGGGGGGGCCCCGAACACCGGGGAGCTGTTTTTT.

The chain recombines TRBV5-8 with TRBJ2-6; D perhaps matches TRBD1 (6 bases). The CDR3 length is 15 residues. CDR1 is SGHTS, CDR2 YDEGEE, per germline. Between the trimmed V and J ends, which lost 4 bases and 2 bases, there was a span of 10 bases. The DNA of the CDR3 is TGTGCCAGCAGCCCAGGACAGACTGGGGCCAACGTCCTGACTTTC. This encodes CASSPGQTGANVLTF.

The chain joins TRBV5-1 to TRBJ2-7, with TRBD1 matching 9 bases. The V gene end was trimmed by 4 bases and the J gene end by 2 bases; junction bases not matched to a gene: 10. This CDR3 is 16 amino acids long. Germline V gives CDR1 SGHRS, CDR2 YFSETQ. Written as DNA, the CDR3 is TGCGCCAGCAGCCCGAGCCAGGACAGGGGAACCTACGAGCAGTACTTC. Translated, it gives CASSPSQDRGTYEQYF.

The table lists this clone with a count of one. This rearrangement joins TRBV2 to TRBJ2-3, with 10 positions matching TRBD2. Per germline, CDR1 SNHLY and CDR2 FYNNEI. Unmatched junction bases numbered 9, after V lost 4 bases and J lost 5 bases. This CDR3 comprises 16 residues. The CDR3: CASSVSASGGLDTQYF. DNA for the CDR3: TGTGCCAGCAGTGTATCGGCTAGCGGGGGACTAGATACGCAGTATTTT.

A single count supports this clone. The chain carries TRBV13 and TRBJ2-5; 9 bases fit TRBD1. Trimming at V came to 1 base and at J to 4 bases, leaving 1 base not matched to a gene. Per germline, CDR1 PRHDT and CDR2 FYEKMQ (reference sequence). The CDR3 runs 14 residues. CDR3 sequence reads: CASSLDRGPETQYF. Written as DNA, the CDR3 is TGTGCCAGCAGCTTAGACAGGGGGCCAGAGACCCAGTACTTC.

This clone was found once. The chain employs TRBV29-1 and TRBJ2-1, with 7 bases lining up with TRBD2. Germline V CDR1 and CDR2: SQVTM, ANQGSEA. Unmatched junction bases numbered 7, after V lost 4 bases and J lost 7 bases. The CDR3 sequence is 13 residues long. The CDR3, as DNA: TGCAGCGTTGTGGGGGGGATGGAGAATGAGCAGTTCTTC. Protein sequence: CSVVGGMENEQFF.

V usage is TRBV2 and J usage is TRBJ2-1, with a tentative D call TRBD2 (6 bases). CDR3 size: 14 residues. CDR1 is SNHLY and CDR2 is FYNNEI in the germline V gene. V gave up 5 bases and J gave up 4 bases, with 12 bases separating them. Here the CDR3 reads CASSSRTTYNEQFF. CDR3 sequence (DNA): TGTGCCAGCAGTTCCCGGACTACATACAATGAGCAGTTCTTC.

V and J are TRBV7-9 and TRBJ1-4, with 7 bases that match TRBD1. The CDR3 is made up of 16 amino acids. Trimming took 4 bases from V and 4 from J; bases not matched to a gene: 9. Germline V gene data show CDR1 as SEHNR and CDR2 as FQNEAQ (reference sequence). In nucleotides, the CDR3 is TGTGCCAGCAGCTCCTCGAGACAGGGCTATAATGAAAAACTGTTTTTT. Amino acid sequence: CASSSSRQGYNEKLFF.

This chain uses TRBV12-5 with TRBJ1-5; D may be TRBD1 (5 bases). CDR3 length: 16 amino acids. The germline V gene encodes CDR1 LGHNT and CDR2 FRNRAP. With 0 bases removed from V and 7 bases from J, the gap between germline ends came to 16 bases. The CDR3 DNA is TGTGCTAGTGGTTTGGTACAGGTGACAGAATCCCAGCCCCAGCATTTT. As protein: CASGLVQVTESQPQHF.

The chain has TRBV9 and TRBJ2-1, with 10 bases fitting TRBD1. The CDR3 loop spans 18 amino acids. Germline V lookup: CDR1 SGDLS, CDR2 YYNGEE. V dropped 3 bases and J dropped 5; count of bases not matched to a gene: 14. In nucleotides, the CDR3 is TGTGCCAGCAGCGCGACTTACCGGGACAGGGGTCCCCACAATGAGCAGTTCTTC. Translating it yields CASSATYRDRGPHNEQFF. Looking up the rest from reference TRBV9 and TRBJ2-1 gives the full variable domain: DSGVTQTPKHLITATGQRVTLRCSPRSGDLSVYWYQQSLDQGLQFLIQYYNGEERAKGNILERFSAQQFPDLHSELNLSSLELGDSALYFCASSATYRDRGPHNEQFFGPGTRLTVL.

A single count supports this clone. CDR3 nucleotide sequence: TGTGCCAGCAGCTTCATGTGGGCAACTAATGAAAAACTGTTTTTT. It codes for CASSFMWATNEKLFF. The chain couples TRBV5-6 to TRBJ1-4; D is unclear. Deletions cut 2 bases from V and 0 bases from J, with 8 bases between. This CDR3 comprises 15 residues. Germline CDR1 reads SGHDT; CDR2 reads YYEEEE.

The count of this clone is one. The V gene is TRBV19, the J gene TRBJ1-4; D unclear. The CDR3 has 13 amino acids. The V gene's germline CDR1 is LNHDA and CDR2 SQIVND (reference sequence). The V end lost 3 bases, the J end lost 7 bases, and 9 bases lay between the germline ends. CDR3 sequence: CASSMDFFEKLFF. The CDR3 region has the DNA TGTGCCAGTAGTATGGATTTTTTTGAAAAACTGTTTTTT. The full variable domain, in which reference TRBV19 and TRBJ1-4 provide the parts outside the CDR3, is DGGITQSPKYLFRKEGQNVTLSCEQNLNHDAMYWYRQDPGQGLRLIYYSQIVNDFQKGDIAEGYSVSREKKESFPLTVTSAQKNPTAFYLCASSMDFFEKLFFGSGTQLSVL.

The chain carries TRBV19 and TRBJ1-5, with 7 positions matching TRBD1. The V gene end was trimmed by 5 bases and the J gene end by 9 bases; junction bases not matched to a gene: 7. CDR1 LNHDA and CDR2 SQIVND come from the germline V gene (reference sequence). This CDR3 has 13 residues. In DNA form, the CDR3 reads TGTGCCAGTAGTGAGGGAGGGGGCGCGCCCCAGCATTTT. Translation: CASSEGGGAPQHF.

The chain links TRBV7-8 to TRBJ1-5; 8 nucleotides match TRBD1. CDR3 length equals 18 residues. Germline trimming cut 7 bases from V and 0 bases from J; bases unmatched to any gene: 14. Germline-derived CDR1 and CDR2 are SGHVS and FQNEAQ. As DNA, the CDR3 is TGTGCCAGCACCCCTTCGGACAGGGTTAGGGGTAGCAATCAGCCCCAGCATTTT. Protein sequence: CASTPSDRVRGSNQPQHF. Full variable domain (outside the CDR3, taken from reference TRBV7-8 and TRBJ1-5): GAGVSQSPRYKVAKRGQDVALRCDPISGHVSLFWYQQALGQGPEFLTYFQNEAQLDKSGLPSDRFFAERPEGSVSTLKIQRTQQEDSAVYLCASTPSDRVRGSNQPQHFGDGTRLSIL.

The chain employs TRBV9 and TRBJ2-5, with 9 positions matching TRBD2. The CDR3 is 15 amino acids. J lost 1 base, V lost 7 bases, and 8 bases had no gene match. Germline CDR1 reads SGDLS; CDR2 reads YYNGEE. CDR3 nucleotide sequence: TGTGCCAGCTCCTGGGGGCGGGGGGGCCAAGAGACCCAGTACTTC. Its protein product is CASSWGRGGQETQYF.

The V call is TRBV6-1, the J call TRBJ1-1; unclear D gene. The CDR3 covers 14 residues. Germline loops: CDR1 MNHNS, CDR2 SASEGT. With 2 bases removed from V and 6 bases from J, the gap between germline ends came to 13 bases. The CDR3 protein is CASSERPLLSEAFF. The CDR3 nucleotides are TGTGCCAGCAGTGAACGGCCCCTCCTTTCTGAAGCTTTCTTT.

The chain couples TRBV15 to TRBJ1-6; D is unresolved. The CDR3 covers 15 residues. The germline CDR1 and CDR2 sequences are LNHNV and YYDKDF (reference sequence). The V and J ends lost 5 bases and 4 bases respectively, with 12 bases between them. CDR3: CATSLQISYNSPLHF. The DNA for the CDR3 is TGTGCCACCAGCCTACAGATTAGTTATAATTCACCCCTCCACTTT.

This clone turned up a few times. The chain carries TRBV6-1 and TRBJ1-6, with 7 bases identical to TRBD1. J gave up 5 bases and V 4 bases, and 5 bases lay outside the gene matches. Germline V gives CDR1 MNHNS, CDR2 SASEGT. The CDR3 is 15 amino acids. CDR3 amino acids: CASSALTGDNSPLHF. The CDR3 nucleotides are TGTGCCAGCAGTGCTCTCACAGGGGATAATTCACCCCTCCACTTT.

This chain uses TRBV4-1 with TRBJ2-3, with D possibly TRBD2 on 7 matching bases. V lost 1 base, J lost 4 bases, and 21 bases lay in between. The CDR3 totals 18 residues. CDR1 is MGHRA and CDR2 is YSYEKL in the germline V gene. Here the CDR3 reads CASSQVLGGALRADTQYF. CDR3 in DNA: TGCGCCAGCAGCCAAGTCCTTGGGGGGGCCCTTAGGGCAGATACGCAGTATTTT.

This chain joins TRBV19 and TRBJ2-7; D may be TRBD1 or TRBD2 (6 bases each). V lost 2 bases, J lost 0 bases, and 14 bases lay in between. CDR3 length: 16 residues. CDR1 and CDR2 from the germline V gene are LNHDA and SQIVND (reference sequence). The CDR3 reads CASSIRGTHSSYEQYF. CDR3 nucleotides: TGTGCCAGTAGTATAAGGGGGACTCATAGCTCCTACGAGCAGTACTTC.

Written as DNA, the CDR3 is TGTGCCAGTAGTATGACAGGTTTTTCCTACGAGCAGTACTTC. Residues: CASSMTGFSYEQYF. The rearrangement joins TRBV19 to TRBJ2-7, with a possible D match to TRBD1 (6 bases). V dropped 3 bases and J dropped 1 base, with 10 bases sitting between them. The CDR3 is 14 residues long. CDR1 and CDR2 (germline): LNHDA, SQIVND (reference sequence).

The chain combines TRBV7-3 with TRBJ2-6; D ambiguous. Trimming took 5 bases from V and 1 from J, leaving 21 bases between them. CDR3 length: 19 residues. CDR1 is SGHTA and CDR2 is FQGTGA in the germline V gene. CDR3 DNA sequence: TGTGCCAGCAGCCCCCAACCTCAGACGGCTATTTCTGGGGCCAACGTCCTGACTTTC. Translation: CASSPQPQTAISGANVLTF. Full variable domain (outside the CDR3, taken from reference TRBV7-3 and TRBJ2-6): GAGVSQTPSNKVTEKGKYVELRCDPISGHTALYWYRQSLGQGPEFLIYFQGTGAADDSGLPNDRFFAVRPEGSVSTLKIQRTERGDSAVYLCASSPQPQTAISGANVLTFGAGSRLTVL.